This T cell receptor beta chain was recovered during a study of radiation and T cells in renal cell carcinoma. Study results and caveats: No pretreatment tumor biopsies were available for baseline clonotypes.

Here immunoSEQ multiplex PCR was the method, and the copy in TCRdb shows in-frame clones only, minus some. Of around 95,000 clones in the sample, 65% to 90% were seen once. Of note for this clone: Its target is not known.

Stated time point: blood 4 weeks post-SBRT, at nephrectomy. The treatment denotes: 15 Gy SBRT to primary tumor, nephrectomy 4 weeks later. Nephrectomy followed 15 Gy stereotactic body radiation by 4 weeks. This renal cell carcinoma was of the clear cell type. V was cut by 5 bases and J by 7 bases, with 21 bases left in between. This CDR3 region has 15 residues. Per germline, CDR1 MGHRA and CDR2 YSYEKL. This sample comprised blood, obtained from a patient whose treatment included radiotherapy and nephrectomy. The source of this sequence is a man aged 60-69 years with renal cell carcinoma. The V and J genes are TRBV4-1 and TRBJ2-7; D is possibly TRBD1 (6 bases). The CDR3 here is CASSGTQGPLGEQYF. CDR3 nucleotides: TGCGCCAGCAGCGGTACCCAGGGGCCCCTGGGAGAGCAGTACTTC.